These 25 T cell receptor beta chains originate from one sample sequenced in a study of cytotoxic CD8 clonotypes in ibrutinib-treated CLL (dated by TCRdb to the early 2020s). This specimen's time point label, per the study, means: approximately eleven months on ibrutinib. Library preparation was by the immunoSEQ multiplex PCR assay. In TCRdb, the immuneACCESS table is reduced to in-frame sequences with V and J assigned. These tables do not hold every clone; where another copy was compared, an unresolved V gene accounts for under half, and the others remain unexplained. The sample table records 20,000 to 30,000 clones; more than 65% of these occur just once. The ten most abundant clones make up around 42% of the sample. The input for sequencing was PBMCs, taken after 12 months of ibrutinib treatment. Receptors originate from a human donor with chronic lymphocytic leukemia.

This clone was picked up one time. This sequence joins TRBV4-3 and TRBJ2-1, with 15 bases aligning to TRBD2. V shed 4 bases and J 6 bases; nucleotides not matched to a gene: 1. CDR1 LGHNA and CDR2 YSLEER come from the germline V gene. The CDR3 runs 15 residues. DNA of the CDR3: TGCGCCAGCAGCCGGACTAGCGGGGGGGCCAATGAGCAGTTCTTC. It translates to CASSRTSGGANEQFF.

Here the CDR3 reads CAIPLDTAELFF. The CDR3 DNA reads TGTGCCATCCCGCTGGACACGGCAGAGCTGTTTTTT. The chain has TRBV7-9 and TRBJ2-2; a weak D match, TRBD1 (5 bases). From germline, CDR1 is SEHNR and CDR2 FQNEAQ (reference sequence). This CDR3 region has 12 residues. Trimming pared 10 bases from V and 11 bases from J, leaving 17 bases between.

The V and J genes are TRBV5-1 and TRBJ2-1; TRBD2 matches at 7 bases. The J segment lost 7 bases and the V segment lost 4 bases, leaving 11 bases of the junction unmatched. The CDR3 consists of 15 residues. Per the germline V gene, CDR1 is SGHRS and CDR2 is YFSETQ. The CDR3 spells CASSILAGQANEQFF. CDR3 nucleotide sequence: TGCGCCAGCAGCATTTTAGCGGGCCAAGCAAATGAGCAGTTCTTC.

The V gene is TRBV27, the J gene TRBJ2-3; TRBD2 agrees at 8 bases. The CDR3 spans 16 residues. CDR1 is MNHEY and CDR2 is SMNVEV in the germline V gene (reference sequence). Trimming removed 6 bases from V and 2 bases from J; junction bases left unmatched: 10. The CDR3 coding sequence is TGTGCCAGCAGAATGAGGTGGACTAGCCCCACAGATACGCAGTATTTT. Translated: CASRMRWTSPTDTQYF.

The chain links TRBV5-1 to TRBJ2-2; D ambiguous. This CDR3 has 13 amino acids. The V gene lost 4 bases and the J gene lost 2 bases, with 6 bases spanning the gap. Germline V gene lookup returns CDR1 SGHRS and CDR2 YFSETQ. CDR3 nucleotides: TGCGCCAGCAGCGTTGACAACACCGGGGAGCTGTTTTTT. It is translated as CASSVDNTGELFF.

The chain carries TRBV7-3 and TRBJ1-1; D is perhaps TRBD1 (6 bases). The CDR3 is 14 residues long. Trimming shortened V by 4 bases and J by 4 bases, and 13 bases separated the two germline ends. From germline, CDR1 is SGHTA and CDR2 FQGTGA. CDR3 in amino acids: CASSSGGPGTEAFF. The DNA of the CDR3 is TGTGCCAGCAGCTCCGGGGGGCCTGGCACTGAAGCTTTCTTT.

This chain's CDR3 is CASIASGGAAYNEQFF. The DNA for the CDR3 is TGCGCCAGCATTGCGAGCGGGGGAGCCGCCTACAATGAGCAGTTCTTC. This chain uses TRBV5-1 with TRBJ2-1, with 8 bases lining up with TRBD2. Germline V gene lookup returns CDR1 SGHRS and CDR2 YFSETQ. The trim removed 6 bases at V and 2 bases at J, leaving 10 bases unmatched. CDR3 size: 16 residues.

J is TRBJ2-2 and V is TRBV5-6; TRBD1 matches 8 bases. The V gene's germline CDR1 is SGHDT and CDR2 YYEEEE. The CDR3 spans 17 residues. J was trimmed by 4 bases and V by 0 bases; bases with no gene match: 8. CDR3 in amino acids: CASSLGSGTGGTGELFF. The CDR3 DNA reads TGTGCCAGCAGCTTGGGCTCAGGGACAGGCGGCACCGGGGAGCTGTTTTTT.

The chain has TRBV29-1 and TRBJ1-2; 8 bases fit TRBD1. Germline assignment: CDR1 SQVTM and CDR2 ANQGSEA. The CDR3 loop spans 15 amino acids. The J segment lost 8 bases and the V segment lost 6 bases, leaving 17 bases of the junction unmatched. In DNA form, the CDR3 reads TGCAGCGTGTTATTCCAGGGGGCGGAGGGGAGAGGCTACACCTTC. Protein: CSVLFQGAEGRGYTF.

The CDR3 region has the DNA TGTGCCAGCAGTGAAGGGATAACAGGAGCCTACGAGCAGTACTTC. Translation: CASSEGITGAYEQYF. The gene calls are TRBV2 and TRBJ2-7; tentatively, D is TRBD1 (5 bases). The V and J ends lost 1 base and 2 bases respectively, with 12 bases between them. CDR3 length equals 15 residues. Germline V CDR1 and CDR2: SNHLY, FYNNEI.

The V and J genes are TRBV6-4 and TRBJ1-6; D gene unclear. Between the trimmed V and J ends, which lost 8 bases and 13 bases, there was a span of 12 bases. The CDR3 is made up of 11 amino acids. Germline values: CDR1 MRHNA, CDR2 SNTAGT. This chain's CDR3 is CASDEKKPLHF. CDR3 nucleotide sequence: TGTGCCAGCGACGAGAAGAAGCCCCTCCACTTT.

CDR3 region: CASSEDFPAGANVLTF. CDR3 nucleotides: TGTGCCAGCAGTGAAGATTTTCCAGCTGGGGCCAACGTCCTGACTTTC. The V call is TRBV6-1, the J call TRBJ2-6; D unclear. The CDR3 has 16 amino acids. The germline CDR1 and CDR2 sequences are MNHNS and SASEGT. The V and J ends lost 1 base and 2 bases respectively, with 9 bases between them.

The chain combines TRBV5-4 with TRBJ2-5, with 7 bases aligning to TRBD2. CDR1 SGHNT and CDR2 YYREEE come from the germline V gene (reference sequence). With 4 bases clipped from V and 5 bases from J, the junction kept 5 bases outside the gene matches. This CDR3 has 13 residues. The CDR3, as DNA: TGTGCCAGCAGCCGACTAGCCCAGGAGACCCAGTACTTC. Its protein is CASSRLAQETQYF.

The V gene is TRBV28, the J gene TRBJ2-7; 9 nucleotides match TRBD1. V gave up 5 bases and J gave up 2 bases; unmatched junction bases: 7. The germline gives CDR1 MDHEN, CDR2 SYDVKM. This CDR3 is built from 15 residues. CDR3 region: CASSLRQGVAYEQYF. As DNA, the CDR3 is TGTGCCAGCAGTCTTCGACAGGGGGTCGCCTACGAGCAGTACTTC.

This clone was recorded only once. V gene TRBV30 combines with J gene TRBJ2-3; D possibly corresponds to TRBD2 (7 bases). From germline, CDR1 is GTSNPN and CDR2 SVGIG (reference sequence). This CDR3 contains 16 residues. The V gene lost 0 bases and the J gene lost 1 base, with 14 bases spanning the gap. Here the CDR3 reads CAWSVSGGGRTDTQYF. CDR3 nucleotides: TGTGCCTGGAGTGTAAGTGGCGGGGGCCGCACAGATACGCAGTATTTT.

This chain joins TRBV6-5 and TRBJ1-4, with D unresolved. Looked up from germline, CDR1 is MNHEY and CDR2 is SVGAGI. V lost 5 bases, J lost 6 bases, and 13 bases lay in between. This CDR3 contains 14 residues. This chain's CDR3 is CASSEWVGDEKLFF. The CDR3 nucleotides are TGTGCCAGCAGTGAATGGGTTGGAGATGAAAAACTGTTTTTT.

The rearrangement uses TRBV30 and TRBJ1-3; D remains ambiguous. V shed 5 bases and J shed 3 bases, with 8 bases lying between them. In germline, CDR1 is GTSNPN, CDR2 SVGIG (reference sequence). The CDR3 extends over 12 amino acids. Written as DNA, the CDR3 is TGTGCCTGGTCATTACGTGGAAACACCATATATTTT. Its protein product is CAWSLRGNTIYF.

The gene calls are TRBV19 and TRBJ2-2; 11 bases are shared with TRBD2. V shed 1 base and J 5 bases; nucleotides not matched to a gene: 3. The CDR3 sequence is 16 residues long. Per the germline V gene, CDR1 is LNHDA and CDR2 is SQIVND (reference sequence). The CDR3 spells CASSIGLAGRTGELFF. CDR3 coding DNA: TGTGCCAGTAGTATAGGACTAGCGGGGAGAACCGGGGAGCTGTTTTTT.

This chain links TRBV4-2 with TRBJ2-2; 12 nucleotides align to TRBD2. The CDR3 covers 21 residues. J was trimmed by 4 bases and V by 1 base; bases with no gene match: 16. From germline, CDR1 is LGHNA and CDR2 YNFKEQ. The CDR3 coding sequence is TGTGCCAGCAGCCAAGCCGCTAATGTGCTAGCGGGGGGGCGGGGCACCGGGGAGCTGTTTTTT. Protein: CASSQAANVLAGGRGTGELFF.

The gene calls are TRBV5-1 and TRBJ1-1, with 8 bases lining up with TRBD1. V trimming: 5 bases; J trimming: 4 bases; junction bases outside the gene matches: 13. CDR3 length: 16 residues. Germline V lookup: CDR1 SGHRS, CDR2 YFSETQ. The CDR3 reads CASRRTGHGLGTEAFF. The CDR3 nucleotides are TGCGCCAGCAGGCGGACAGGGCATGGTTTGGGCACTGAAGCTTTCTTT.

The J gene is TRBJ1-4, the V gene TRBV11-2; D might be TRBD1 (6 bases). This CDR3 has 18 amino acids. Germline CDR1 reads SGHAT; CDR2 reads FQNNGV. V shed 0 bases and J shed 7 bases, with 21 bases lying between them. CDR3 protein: CASSLDQFGRGRSEKLFF. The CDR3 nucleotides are TGTGCCAGCAGCTTAGATCAATTCGGCAGGGGACGGAGTGAAAAACTGTTTTTT.

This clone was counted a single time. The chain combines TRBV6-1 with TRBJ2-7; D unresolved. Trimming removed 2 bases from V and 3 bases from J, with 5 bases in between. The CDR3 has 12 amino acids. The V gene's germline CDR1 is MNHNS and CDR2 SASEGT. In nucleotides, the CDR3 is TGTGCCAGCAGTGAACCGGGCTACGAGCAGTACTTC. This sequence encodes CASSEPGYEQYF.

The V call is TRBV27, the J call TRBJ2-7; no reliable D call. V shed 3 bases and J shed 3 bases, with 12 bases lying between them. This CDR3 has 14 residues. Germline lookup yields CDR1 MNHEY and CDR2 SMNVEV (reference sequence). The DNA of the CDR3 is TGTGCCAGCAGTTTGGACCAATGGGGCTACGAGCAGTACTTC. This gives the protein CASSLDQWGYEQYF.

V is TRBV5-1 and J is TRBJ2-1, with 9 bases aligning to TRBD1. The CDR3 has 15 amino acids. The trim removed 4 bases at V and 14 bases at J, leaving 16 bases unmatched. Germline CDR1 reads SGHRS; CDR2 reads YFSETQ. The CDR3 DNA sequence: TGCGCCAGCAGCATCCGGGACAGGGTTACTACCGGCGAGTTCTTC. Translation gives CASSIRDRVTTGEFF.

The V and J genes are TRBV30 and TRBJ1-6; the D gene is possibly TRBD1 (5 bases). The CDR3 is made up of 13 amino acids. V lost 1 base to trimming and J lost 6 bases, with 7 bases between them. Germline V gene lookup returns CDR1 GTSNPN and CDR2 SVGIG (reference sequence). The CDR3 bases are TGTGCCTGGAGTGGACAGTTTAATTCACCCCTCCACTTT. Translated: CAWSGQFNSPLHF.